These T cell receptor beta chains were read from a single sample in a study of PD-1 blockade in mismatch repair-deficient tumors. Data came from immunoSEQ multiplex PCR; TCRdb stores just in-frame clones and leaves some out. The sample carries fewer than 100,000 clones, roughly 80% recorded once. Sequenced material: peripheral blood, taken 12 weeks after starting pembrolizumab. The receptors were sampled from an adult with mismatch repair-deficient cancer. The conserved cysteine and the conserved F or W are not part of the CDR3 here.

J gene: TRBJ2-7
V gene: TRBV10-3
CDR3 protein: AISERGGYEQY

J gene: TRBJ2-7
V gene: TRBV4-1
CDR3 protein: ASSHPPTGAGGAPDEQY

J gene: TRBJ2-7
V gene: TRBV5-1
CDR3 protein: ASSYGDSYEQY

J gene: TRBJ2-3
V gene: TRBV4-1
CDR3 protein: ASSHSQGPADTQY

J gene: TRBJ1-5
V gene: TRBV11-2
CDR3 protein: ASSPGGGFNQPQH

J gene: TRBJ1-5
V gene: TRBV15
CDR3 protein: ATSRSLGQNQPQH

J gene: TRBJ1-2
V gene: TRBV30
CDR3 protein: AWSRDGYGYT

J gene: TRBJ2-5
V gene: TRBV2
CDR3 protein: ASSQTGHQETQY

J gene: TRBJ2-5
V gene: TRBV30
CDR3 protein: AWSPQLAGGETQY

J gene: TRBJ1-1
V gene: TRBV11-2
CDR3 protein: ASSLDAGGTEAF

J gene: TRBJ2-1
V gene: TRBV4-2
CDR3 protein: ASSPIAGGNYNEQF

J gene: TRBJ2-1
V gene: TRBV7-9
CDR3 protein: ASSFWIAEYNEQF

J gene: TRBJ2-1
V gene: TRBV7-9
CDR3 protein: ASSSGQVTYNEQF

J gene: TRBJ2-4
V gene: TRBV28
CDR3 protein: ASSLNGGANIQY

J gene: TRBJ2-7
V gene: TRBV2
CDR3 protein: ASTWAGSPYEQY

J gene: TRBJ2-1
V gene: TRBV11-2
CDR3 protein: ASSLLAGRSGDEQF